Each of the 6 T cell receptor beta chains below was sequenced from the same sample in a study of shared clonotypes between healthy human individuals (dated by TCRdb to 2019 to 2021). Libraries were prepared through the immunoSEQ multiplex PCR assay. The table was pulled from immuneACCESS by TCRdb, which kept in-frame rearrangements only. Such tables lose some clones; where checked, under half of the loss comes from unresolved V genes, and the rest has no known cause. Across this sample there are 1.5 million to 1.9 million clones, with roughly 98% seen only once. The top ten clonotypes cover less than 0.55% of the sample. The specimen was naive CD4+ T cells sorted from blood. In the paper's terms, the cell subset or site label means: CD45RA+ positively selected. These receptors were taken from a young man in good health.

The CDR3 loop reads CASSFYGQGAYEQYF. The CDR3 region has the DNA TGTGCCAGTAGTTTCTATGGACAGGGGGCCTACGAGCAGTACTTC. This chain uses TRBV19 with TRBJ2-7; 10 bases fit TRBD1. Germline lookup yields CDR1 LNHDA and CDR2 SQIVND (reference sequence). The length of the CDR3 is 15 residues. V shed 5 bases, J shed 2 bases, and the junction held 6 bases outside the gene matches.

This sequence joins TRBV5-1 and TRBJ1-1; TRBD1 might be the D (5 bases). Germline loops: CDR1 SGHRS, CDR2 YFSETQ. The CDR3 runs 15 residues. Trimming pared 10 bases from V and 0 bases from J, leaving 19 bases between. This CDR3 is CASAVGGRMNTEAFF. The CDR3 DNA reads TGCGCCTCCGCAGTTGGGGGACGCATGAACACTGAAGCTTTCTTT.

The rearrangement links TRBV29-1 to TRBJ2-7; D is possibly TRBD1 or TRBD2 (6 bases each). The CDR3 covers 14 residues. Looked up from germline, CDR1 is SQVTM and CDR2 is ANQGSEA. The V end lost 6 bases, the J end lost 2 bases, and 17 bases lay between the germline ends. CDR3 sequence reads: CSVGREGVPYEQYF. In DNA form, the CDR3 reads TGCAGCGTCGGGAGAGAGGGGGTTCCCTACGAGCAGTACTTC.

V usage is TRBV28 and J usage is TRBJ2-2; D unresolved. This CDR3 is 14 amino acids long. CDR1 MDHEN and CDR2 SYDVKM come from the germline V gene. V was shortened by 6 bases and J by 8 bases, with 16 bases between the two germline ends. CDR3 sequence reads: CASRQPVSAGELFF. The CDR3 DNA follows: TGTGCCAGCAGACAGCCTGTTTCGGCGGGGGAGCTGTTTTTT. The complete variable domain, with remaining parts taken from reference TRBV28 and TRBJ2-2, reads DVKVTQSSRYLVKRTGEKVFLECVQDMDHENMFWYRQDPGLGLRLIYFSYDVKMKEKGDIPEGYSVSREKKERFSLILESASTNQTSMYLCASRQPVSAGELFFGEGSRLTVL.

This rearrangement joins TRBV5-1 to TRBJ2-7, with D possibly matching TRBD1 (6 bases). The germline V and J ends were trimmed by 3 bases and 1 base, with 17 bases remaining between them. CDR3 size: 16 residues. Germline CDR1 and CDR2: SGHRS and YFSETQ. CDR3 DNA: TGCGCCAGCAGCTCGGGAACAGGGTTAAGGTCCTACGAGCAGTACTTC. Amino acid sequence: CASSSGTGLRSYEQYF.

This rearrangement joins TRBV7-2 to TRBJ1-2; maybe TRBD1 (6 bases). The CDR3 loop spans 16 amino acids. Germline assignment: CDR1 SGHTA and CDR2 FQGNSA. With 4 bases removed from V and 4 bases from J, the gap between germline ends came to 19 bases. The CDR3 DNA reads TGTGCCAGCAGCTCGGTTGGCGGACAGCCCTCCTATGGCTACACCTTC. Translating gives CASSSVGGQPSYGYTF.